Below are 2 T cell receptor beta chains sequenced from a single sample in a study of STAT5B mutations in CD4+ large granular lymphocyte leukemia. Assay: immunoSEQ multiplex PCR; the TCRdb copy retains only in-frame clones and omits some. In the table there are 25,000 to 40,000 clones, about four fifths of which are singletons. Sequences were obtained from CD4+ T cells from blood buffy coats. The receptors stem from a human donor in good health.

The genes are TRBV27 and TRBJ2-3, with 10 nucleotides matching TRBD2. The ends lost 3 bases at V and 0 bases at J; junction bases unmatched: 0. Germline CDR1 is MNHEY and CDR2 is SMNVEV (reference sequence). The CDR3 length is 15 residues. CDR3 residues: CASSLGLASTDTQYF. The CDR3 coding sequence is TGTGCCAGCAGTTTGGGACTAGCGAGCACAGATACGCAGTATTTT.

This chain joins TRBV28 and TRBJ2-7, with 12 bases identical to TRBD2. Trimming removed 6 bases from V and 3 bases from J; junction bases left unmatched: 6. This CDR3 region has 15 residues. Germline V gene data show CDR1 as MDHEN and CDR2 as SYDVKM. Here the CDR3 DNA reads TGTGCCAGCAGAGGTCCGGGACTAGCGGGCTACGAGCAGTACTTC. Translated: CASRGPGLAGYEQYF.